This T cell receptor beta chain was documented in a study of blood T cell repertoires in COVID-19. As processed by the authors: Cell counts per sample came from amplifying reference gene primers. The data were produced by immunoSEQ multiplex PCR, yet TCRdb's version contains in-frame clones alone and is incomplete. The V and J calls and clone size come from that table; D and trimming were worked out from the DNA. The data contain 50,000 to 80,000 clones, around 80% of them singletons. The germline V and J ends were trimmed by 0 bases and 1 base, with 13 bases remaining between them. Germline CDR1 SGHAT, CDR2 FQNNGV. CDR3 length: 17 residues.

The TCR was taken from a woman aged 60-75 years with acute or convalescent COVID-19. Sample: peripheral blood. The chain joins TRBV11-2 to TRBJ1-3, with D possibly being TRBD1 (6 bases). The CDR3 nucleotides read TGTGCCAGCAGCTTAGATCCCCCAGGGGAATCTGGAAACACCATATATTTT. Its translation is CASSLDPPGESGNTIYF.